A single sample gave rise to the 9 T cell receptor beta chains below, sequenced in a study of CD8+CD57+ T cells in acquired aplastic anemia. Profiles of TCR beta VDJ and CDR3 were generated from a genomic DNA template. TCRdb passed the reads through MiXCR, listing each CDR3 protein once. The sample yields some 140,000 distinct CDR3 sequences, around two fifths seen once. What was sequenced was sorted CD4+, CD8+, or CD8+CD57+ T cells (not recorded which) from PBMCs. The receptors here all came from a human donor in good health, serving as a control.

This clonotype was counted ten times or more. The chain's CDR3 is CASRARVNTEAFF. Written as DNA, the CDR3 is TGTGCCAGCAGGGCGAGGGTGAACACTGAAGCTTTCTTT. V usage is TRBV7-9 and J usage is TRBJ1-1; D is unresolved. The CDR3 spans 13 residues. V lost 6 bases to trimming and J lost 0 bases, with 8 bases between them. Germline CDR1 is SEHNR and CDR2 is FQNEAQ (reference sequence).

The chain has TRBV6-2 or TRBV6-3 and TRBJ1-1, with 7 bases lining up with TRBD1. The germline CDR1 and CDR2 sequences are MNHEY and SVGEGT. This CDR3 spans 13 amino acids. V was pared by 6 bases and J by 3 bases, with 4 bases of the junction left unmatched. The DNA of the CDR3 is TGTGCCAGCAGACCTGACAGGGACACTGAAGCTTTCTTT. Translating gives CASRPDRDTEAFF.

The chain links TRBV15 to TRBJ2-6; D is undetermined. The germline CDR1 and CDR2 sequences are LNHNV and YYDKDF (reference sequence). The length of the CDR3 is 13 residues. Trimming removed 0 bases from V and 3 bases from J, with 0 bases in between. The CDR3 DNA reads as TGTGCCACCAGCAGAGATGGGGCCAACGTCCTGACTTTC. It is translated as CATSRDGANVLTF.

This clonotype was detected once. The chain couples TRBV7-2 to TRBJ1-6; TRBD1 might be the D (6 bases). The CDR3 has 13 amino acids. V was cut by 5 bases and J by 12 bases, with 14 bases left in between. Germline CDR1 and CDR2: SGHTA and FQGNSA. The CDR3 loop is CASSQGILEPLHF. In DNA form, the CDR3 reads TGTGCCAGCAGCCAGGGGATTCTGGAACCCCTCCACTTT.

In this sample, this clonotype turned up many times. The chain is built from TRBV19 and TRBJ1-1; perhaps TRBD1 as D (6 bases). The CDR3 runs 13 residues. Germline CDR1 is LNHDA and CDR2 is SQIVND (reference sequence). Trimming shortened V by 0 bases and J by 5 bases, and 7 bases separated the two germline ends. CDR3 protein: CASSIEGATEAFF. The CDR3 bases are TGTGCCAGTAGTATAGAGGGGGCGACTGAAGCTTTCTTT.

This clonotype showed up just a few times. This chain connects TRBV27 to TRBJ2-1; D not resolved. Trimming took 5 bases from V and 6 from J, leaving 23 bases between them. The CDR3 runs to 17 residues. Germline V gene lookup returns CDR1 MNHEY and CDR2 SMNVEV (reference sequence). The CDR3 DNA reads as TGTGCCAGCAGTCCAATTAGGCCCCGGCTAAGTGTCAATGAGCAGTTCTTC. It codes for CASSPIRPRLSVNEQFF.

A remark on this clonotype: Mismatch with germline at one junction end may stem from a read error. The rearrangement uses TRBV5-8 and TRBJ1-1; D remains unclear. The CDR3 has 12 amino acids. Germline-derived CDR1 and CDR2 are SGHTS and YDEGEE. The CDR3 here is CASSSQPQAASF. The CDR3 DNA sequence: TGTGCCAGCAGCTCACAACCCCAGGCGGCTTCCTTT. Full variable domain (rest looked up from reference TRBV5-8 and TRBJ1-1): EAGVTQSPTHLIKTRGQQATLRCSPISGHTSVYWYQQALGLGLQFLLWYDEGEERNRGNFPPRFSGRQFPNYSSELNVNALELEDSALYLCASSSQPQAASFGQGTRLTVV.

This clonotype has only a few counts. The chain is built from TRBV29-1 and TRBJ2-7; D is perhaps TRBD2 (6 bases). Trimming cost V 4 bases and J 4 bases, with 14 bases left between them. The CDR3 consists of 13 residues. In germline, CDR1 is SQVTM, CDR2 ANQGSEA. This chain's CDR3 is CSVAPKEGYEQYF. CDR3 in DNA: TGCAGCGTTGCCCCCAAGGAGGGGTACGAGCAGTACTTC.

In this sample, this clonotype turned up a few times. The CDR3 DNA reads TGTGCCAGCAGGAGAACCGGGACGGCGAATGAAAAACTGTTTTTT. Its protein product is CASRRTGTANEKLFF. This chain connects TRBV25-1 to TRBJ1-4, with D possibly matching TRBD1 (5 bases). Germline assignment: CDR1 MGHDK and CDR2 SYGVNS. The CDR3 runs 15 residues. The V end was cut by 6 bases, the J end by 5 bases, with 16 bases between.